Included here is one T cell receptor (beta chain) sequence, with context. The antigen is not known. 13 Jbeta primers and 60 Vbeta primers were used for the PCR. Some clones are missing from TCRdb's copy, which holds only in-frame ones; the method was immunoSEQ multiplex PCR. This sample has 150,000 or so clones; 75% to 85% occur once, and the top ten carry just under 5%. These data belong to a study of cytomegalovirus exposure and HLA in healthy donors. General study results and limits: In an earlier analysis, most TCR beta V segments were productive about 90% or about 30% of the time. Specificity of three CMV-associated chains for CMV antigens was verified in vitro. TCR beta sequences reportedly predicted the HLA-A and HLA-B alleles of most subjects accurately.

The length of the CDR3 is 14 residues. The V end was cut by 4 bases, the J end by 2 bases, with 12 bases between. Germline V CDR1 and CDR2: LGHNA, YNFKEQ. The TCR originated in a woman aged 18-35 years in good health and CMV-seropositive. This chain connects TRBV4-2 to TRBJ2-7; D might be TRBD2 (5 bases). Sequencing was performed on PBMCs. CDR3 bases: TGTGCCAGCAGCCGCGACGAGGGAACCTACGAGCAGTACTTC. It codes for CASSRDEGTYEQYF.